This T cell receptor beta chain came from a study of control samples from healthy donors and cancer patients. Measured with immunoSEQ multiplex PCR; TCRdb has only the in-frame clones, and not every one. This sample's table has about 190,000 clones. The sequence was collected from a woman younger than 45 in good health. The sequencing input was blood.

In nucleotides, the CDR3 is TGCGCCAGCAGACTAGCGGGGTGTACAGATACGCAGTATTTT. As protein: CASRLAGCTDTQYF. The V gene is TRBV10-1, the J gene TRBJ2-3, with 10 bases that match TRBD2. CDR1 is WNHNN, CDR2 SYGVQD, per germline (reference sequence). V dropped 6 bases and J dropped 3; count of bases not matched to a gene: 3. CDR3 size: 14 residues.